The 13 T cell receptor beta chains below were found in one sample sequenced in a study of T cells in Graves' hyperthyroidism and ophthalmopathy. Authors of the study amplified TCR beta CDR3 regions from RNA transcripts. TCR CDR3 underwent first-round RT-PCR with the HTBI primer set. MiXCR, applied by TCRdb to the multiplex PCR reads, yields one record per CDR3 protein. In the table there are fewer than 500,000 distinct CDR3 sequences, roughly 15% of which are singletons. Sequenced sample: blood. The receptors were gathered from a woman in her twenties or thirties with Graves' ophthalmopathy.

This clonotype showed up many times. The chain employs TRBV30 and TRBJ2-7; possibly TRBD1 for D (6 bases). CDR1 GTSNPN and CDR2 SVGIG come from the germline V gene (reference sequence). CDR3 size: 13 residues. Between the trimmed V and J ends, which lost 3 bases and 2 bases, there was a span of 11 bases. The CDR3 DNA is TGTGCCTGGAGGCAAACAGGGACCTACGAGCAGTACTTC. Translating it yields CAWRQTGTYEQYF.

V usage is TRBV29-1 and J usage is TRBJ1-4; 12 positions match TRBD1. The germline gives CDR1 SQVTM, CDR2 ANQGSEA. The CDR3 spans 17 residues. The trim removed 2 bases at V and 8 bases at J, leaving 12 bases unmatched. The DNA of the CDR3 is TGCAGCGTTGAACGTGGGACAGGGGGCGTCGGTAGCGAAAAACTGTTTTTT. Protein sequence: CSVERGTGGVGSEKLFF.

The V gene is TRBV5-5, the J gene TRBJ2-5; D tentatively fits TRBD1 or TRBD2 (6 bases each). V shed 2 bases and J shed 5 bases, with 16 bases lying between them. Per germline, CDR1 SGHKS and CDR2 YYEKEE (reference sequence). The CDR3 length is 15 residues. In DNA, the CDR3 is TGTGCCAGCAGCTTTTCCGACAGGACTAAGGAGACCCAGTACTTC. Its protein is CASSFSDRTKETQYF. Full variable domain (missing parts from reference TRBV5-5 and TRBJ2-5): DAGVTQSPTHLIKTRGQQVTLRCSPISGHKSVSWYQQVLGQGPQFIFQYYEKEERGRGNFPDRFSARQFPNYSSELNVNALLLGDSALYLCASSFSDRTKETQYFGPGTRLLVL.

This clonotype was found many times. This chain joins TRBV27 and TRBJ1-5; 9 nucleotides match TRBD1. The germline V gene encodes CDR1 MNHEY and CDR2 SMNVEV (reference sequence). The V and J ends lost 5 bases and 0 bases, in that order; junction bases with no gene match: 5. There are 16 residues in the CDR3. In DNA, the CDR3 is TGTGCCAGCAGTCGGACAGGGGCTCATAGCAATCAGCCCCAGCATTTT. It encodes CASSRTGAHSNQPQHF.

This clonotype was recorded at least ten times. The chain carries TRBV7-2 and TRBJ2-7, with 10 positions matching TRBD2. V dropped 4 bases and J dropped 2; count of bases not matched to a gene: 11. This CDR3 has 17 residues. The germline V gene encodes CDR1 SGHTA and CDR2 FQGNSA. For the CDR3, the DNA is TGTGCCAGCAGCTACATGCTGAACCTAGCGGGGGCCTACGAGCAGTACTTC. Its protein is CASSYMLNLAGAYEQYF.

This clonotype was found many times. The J gene is TRBJ2-3, the V gene TRBV11-3; D unclear. Trimming removed 1 base from V and 2 bases from J, with 7 bases in between. The CDR3 consists of 14 residues. Germline V gene lookup returns CDR1 SGHNT and CDR2 YENEEA. The CDR3 sequence is CASSLATLTDTQYF. In DNA, the CDR3 is TGTGCCAGCAGCTTAGCCACTCTCACAGATACGCAGTATTTT.

This clonotype occurred many times. The rearrangement uses TRBV20-1 and TRBJ2-7; 10 bases map to TRBD1. Per germline, CDR1 DFQATT and CDR2 SNEGSKA (reference sequence). V was clipped by 4 bases and J by 4 bases; unmatched bases: 7. The CDR3 has 14 amino acids. The CDR3 region is CSATKRDRGYEQYF. The CDR3 bases are TGCAGTGCTACAAAGCGGGACAGGGGTTACGAGCAGTACTTC.

This clonotype was seen many times. The J gene is TRBJ2-3, the V gene TRBV20-1, with TRBD2 identical over 8 bases. Germline V lookup: CDR1 DFQATT, CDR2 SNEGSKA (reference sequence). This CDR3 spans 18 amino acids. V shed 5 bases, J shed 0 bases, and the junction held 16 bases outside the gene matches. In DNA, the CDR3 is TGCAGTGCTTTGACGAGGCGGGGGGCAGGAACAAGCACAGATACGCAGTATTTT. It translates to CSALTRRGAGTSTDTQYF.

This clonotype was seen a handful of times. The chain has TRBV7-9 and TRBJ2-3, with 7 positions matching TRBD1. This CDR3 is 17 amino acids long. The germline V gene encodes CDR1 SEHNR and CDR2 FQNEAQ (reference sequence). The J segment lost 2 bases and the V segment lost 6 bases, leaving 14 bases of the junction unmatched. CDR3 sequence: CASSHQYGDRDTDTQYF. The CDR3 DNA sequence: TGTGCCAGCAGTCATCAATACGGCGACAGGGACACAGATACGCAGTATTTT.

This clonotype was seen many times. The chain recombines TRBV7-6 with TRBJ1-2; 9 bases line up with TRBD1. Germline-derived CDR1 and CDR2 are SGHVS and FNYEAQ. The CDR3 covers 16 residues. The ends lost 4 bases at V and 0 bases at J; junction bases unmatched: 6. Here the CDR3 DNA reads TGTGCCAGCAGCTCGGGGACAGGGTTTTCTAACTATGGCTACACCTTC. This gives the protein CASSSGTGFSNYGYTF.

Regarding this clonotype: The junction shows a germline mismatch at one end, possibly a read error. V is TRBV7-2 and J is TRBJ2-5; D gene unclear. In germline, CDR1 is SGHTA, CDR2 FQGNSA. This CDR3 comprises 12 residues. CDR3 coding DNA: TGTGCCAGCAGCTTTGTAGGAGAGACCCGGTACTTC. This codes for CASSFVGETRYF.

The sample holds many counts of this clonotype. J is TRBJ1-2 and V is TRBV2; TRBD1 might be the D (6 bases). The CDR3 sequence is 13 residues long. In germline, CDR1 is SNHLY, CDR2 FYNNEI. V was shortened by 9 bases and J by 0 bases, with 11 bases between the two germline ends. The CDR3 loop reads CASRQEANYGYTF. DNA for the CDR3: TGTGCCAGTCGACAGGAAGCTAACTATGGCTACACCTTC. The full variable domain, completed using reference TRBV2 and TRBJ1-2, is EPEVTQTPSHQVTQMGQEVILRCVPISNHLYFYWYRQILGQKVEFLVSFYNNEISEKSEIFDDQFSVERPDGSNFTLKIRSTKLEDSAMYFCASRQEANYGYTFGSGTRLTVV.

This rearrangement joins TRBV6-1 to TRBJ2-7, with a possible D match to TRBD1 (8 bases). The ends were cut back, 6 bases at V and 2 bases at J, with 20 bases in the middle. The CDR3 loop spans 16 amino acids. Germline lookup yields CDR1 MNHNS and CDR2 SASEGT. The CDR3 nucleotides are TGTGCCAGCAGAACTCTAACAGGGGGGGTTCCCTACGAGCAGTACTTC. It yields the protein CASRTLTGGVPYEQYF.